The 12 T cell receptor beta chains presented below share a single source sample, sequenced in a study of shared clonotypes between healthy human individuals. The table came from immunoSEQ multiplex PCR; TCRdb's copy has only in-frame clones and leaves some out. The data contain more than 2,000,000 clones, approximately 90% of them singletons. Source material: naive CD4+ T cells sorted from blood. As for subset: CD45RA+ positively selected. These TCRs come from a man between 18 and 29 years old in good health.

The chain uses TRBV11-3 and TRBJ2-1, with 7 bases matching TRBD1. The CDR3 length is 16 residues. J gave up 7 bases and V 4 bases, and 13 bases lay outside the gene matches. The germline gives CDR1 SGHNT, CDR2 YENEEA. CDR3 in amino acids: CASSSSAAGGENEQFF. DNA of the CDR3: TGTGCCAGCAGCTCCAGCGCGGCAGGGGGAGAGAATGAGCAGTTCTTC.

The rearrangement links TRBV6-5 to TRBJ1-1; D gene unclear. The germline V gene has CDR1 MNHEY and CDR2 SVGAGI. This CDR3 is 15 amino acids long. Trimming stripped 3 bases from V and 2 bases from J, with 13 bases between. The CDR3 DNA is TGTGCCAGCAGTTATTATGGAACAGTTAACACTGAAGCTTTCTTT. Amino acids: CASSYYGTVNTEAFF.

CDR3 nucleotides: TGTGCCAGCAGCTTATCAGGGACTAGCGGGAGGTCTGGGGCCAACGTCCTGACTTTC. Encoded protein: CASSLSGTSGRSGANVLTF. This chain joins TRBV7-9 and TRBJ2-6, with 15 bases aligning to TRBD2. From germline, CDR1 is SEHNR and CDR2 FQNEAQ (reference sequence). The CDR3 runs 19 residues. V lost 2 bases, J lost 1 base, and 3 bases stayed unmatched.

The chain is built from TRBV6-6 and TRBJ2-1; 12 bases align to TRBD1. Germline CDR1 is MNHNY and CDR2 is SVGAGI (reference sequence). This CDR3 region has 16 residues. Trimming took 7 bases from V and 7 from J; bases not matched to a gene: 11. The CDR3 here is CASNFPGQGAPNEQFF. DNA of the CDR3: TGTGCCAGCAACTTTCCGGGACAGGGGGCGCCGAATGAGCAGTTCTTC.

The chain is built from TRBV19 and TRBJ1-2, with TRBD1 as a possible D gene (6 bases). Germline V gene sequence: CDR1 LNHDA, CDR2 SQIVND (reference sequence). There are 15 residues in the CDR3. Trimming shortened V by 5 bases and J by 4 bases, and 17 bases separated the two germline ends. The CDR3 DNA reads TGTGCCAGTAGTCCCCAGGAGGGGGGAGGCTATGGCTACACCTTC. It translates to CASSPQEGGGYGYTF.

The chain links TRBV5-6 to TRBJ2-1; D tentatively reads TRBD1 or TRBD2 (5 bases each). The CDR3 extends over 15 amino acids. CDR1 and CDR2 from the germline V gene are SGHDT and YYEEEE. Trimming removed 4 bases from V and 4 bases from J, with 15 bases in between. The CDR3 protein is CASSNWGFLYNEQFF. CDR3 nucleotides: TGTGCCAGCAGCAATTGGGGGTTCCTTTACAATGAGCAGTTCTTC.

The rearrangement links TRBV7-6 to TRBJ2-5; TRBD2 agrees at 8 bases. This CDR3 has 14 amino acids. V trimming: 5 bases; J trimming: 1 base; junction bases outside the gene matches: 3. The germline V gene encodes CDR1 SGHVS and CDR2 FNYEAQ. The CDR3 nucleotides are TGTGCCAGCAGCCCCGGGGGGGCCCAAGAGACCCAGTACTTC. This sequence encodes CASSPGGAQETQYF.

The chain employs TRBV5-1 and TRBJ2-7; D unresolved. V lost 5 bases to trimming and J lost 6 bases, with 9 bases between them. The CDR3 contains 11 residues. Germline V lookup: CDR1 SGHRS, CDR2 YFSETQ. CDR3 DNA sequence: TGCGCCAGCAGTAATCCCGGCGAGCAGTACTTC. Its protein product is CASSNPGEQYF.

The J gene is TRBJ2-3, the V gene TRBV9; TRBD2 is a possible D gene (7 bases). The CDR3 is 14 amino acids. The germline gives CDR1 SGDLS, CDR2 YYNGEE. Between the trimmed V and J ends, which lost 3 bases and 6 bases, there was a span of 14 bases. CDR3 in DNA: TGTGCCAGCAGCGCTCGGGGGGCAGGGGATACGCAGTATTTT. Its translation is CASSARGAGDTQYF.

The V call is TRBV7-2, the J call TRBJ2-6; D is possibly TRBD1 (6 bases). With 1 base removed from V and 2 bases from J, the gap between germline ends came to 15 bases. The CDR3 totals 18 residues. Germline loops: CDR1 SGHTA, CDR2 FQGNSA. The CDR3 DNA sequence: TGTGCCAGCAGCTTAGGGCAGGGGCGGCCCCCTGGGGCCAACGTCCTGACTTTC. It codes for CASSLGQGRPPGANVLTF.

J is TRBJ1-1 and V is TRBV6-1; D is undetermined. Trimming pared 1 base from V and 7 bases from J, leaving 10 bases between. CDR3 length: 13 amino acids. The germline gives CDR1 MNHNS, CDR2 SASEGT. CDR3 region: CASSEGYGVEAFF. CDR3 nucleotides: TGTGCCAGCAGTGAAGGGTACGGGGTTGAAGCTTTCTTT.

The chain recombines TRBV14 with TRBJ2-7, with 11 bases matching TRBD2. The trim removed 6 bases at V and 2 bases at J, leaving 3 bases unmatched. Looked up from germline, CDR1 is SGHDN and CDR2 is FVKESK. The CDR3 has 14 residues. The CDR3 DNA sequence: TGTGCCAGCAGGCTAGCGGGAGGTCCCTACGAGCAGTACTTC. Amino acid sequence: CASRLAGGPYEQYF.